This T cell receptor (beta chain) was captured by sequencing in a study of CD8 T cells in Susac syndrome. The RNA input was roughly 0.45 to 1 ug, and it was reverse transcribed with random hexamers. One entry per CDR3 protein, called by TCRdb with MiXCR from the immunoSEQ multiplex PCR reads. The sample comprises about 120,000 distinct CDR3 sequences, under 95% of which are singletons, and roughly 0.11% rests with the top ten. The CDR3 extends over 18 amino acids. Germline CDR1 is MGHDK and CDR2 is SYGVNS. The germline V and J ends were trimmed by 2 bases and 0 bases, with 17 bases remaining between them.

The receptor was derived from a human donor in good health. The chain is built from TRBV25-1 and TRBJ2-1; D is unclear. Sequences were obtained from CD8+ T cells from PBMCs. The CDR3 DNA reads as TGTGCCAGCAGTGAACAGAATGTCGAGCAGAGCTCCTACAATGAGCAGTTCTTC. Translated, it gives CASSEQNVEQSSYNEQFF.